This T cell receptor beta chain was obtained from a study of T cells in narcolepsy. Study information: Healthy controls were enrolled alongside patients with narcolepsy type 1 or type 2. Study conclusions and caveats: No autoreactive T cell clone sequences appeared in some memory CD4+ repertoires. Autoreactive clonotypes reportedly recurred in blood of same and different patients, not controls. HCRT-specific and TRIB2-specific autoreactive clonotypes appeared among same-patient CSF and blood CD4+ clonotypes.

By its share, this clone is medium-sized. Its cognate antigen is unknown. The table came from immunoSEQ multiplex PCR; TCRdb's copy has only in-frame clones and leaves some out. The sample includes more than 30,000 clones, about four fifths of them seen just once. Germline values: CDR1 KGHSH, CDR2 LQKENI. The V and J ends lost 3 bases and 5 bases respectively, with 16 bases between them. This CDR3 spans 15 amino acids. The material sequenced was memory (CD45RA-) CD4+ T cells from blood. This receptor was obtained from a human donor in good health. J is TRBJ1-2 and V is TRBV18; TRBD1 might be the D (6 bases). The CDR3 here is CASSPQLDSQYGYTF. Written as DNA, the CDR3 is TGTGCCAGCTCACCCCAATTGGACAGTCAGTATGGCTACACCTTC.